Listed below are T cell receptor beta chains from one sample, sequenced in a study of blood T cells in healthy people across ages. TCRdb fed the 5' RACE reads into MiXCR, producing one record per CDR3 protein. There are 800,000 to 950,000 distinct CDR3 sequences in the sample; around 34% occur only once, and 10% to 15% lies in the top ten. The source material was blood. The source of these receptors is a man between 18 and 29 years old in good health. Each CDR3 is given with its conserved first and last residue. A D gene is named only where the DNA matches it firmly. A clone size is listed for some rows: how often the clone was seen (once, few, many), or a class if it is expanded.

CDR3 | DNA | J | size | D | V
CASKRDSAGDTQYF | TGTGCCAGCAAGCGGGACAGTGCTGGAGATACGCAGTATTTT | TRBJ2-3 | few | - | TRBV12-3/TRBV12-4
CATSRVRQGLFF | TGTGCCACCAGCAGAGTGAGGCAGGGACTGTTTTTT | TRBJ1-4 | - | - | TRBV15
CASSPGRPDGTQYF | TGTGCCAGCAGCCCGGGCCGACCCGACGGGACCCAGTACTTC | TRBJ2-5 | - | - | TRBV5-6
CATSENSYEQYF | TGTGCCACAAGCGAAAACTCCTACGAGCAGTACTTC | TRBJ2-7 | - | - | TRBV10-3
CASSPPGEKLFF | TGTGCCAGCAGCCCTCCTGGTGAAAAACTGTTTTTT | TRBJ1-4 | many | - | TRBV9
CASSVASPSHTGELFF | TGTGCCAGCAGCGTAGCGTCTCCCTCCCACACCGGGGAGCTGTTTTTT | TRBJ2-2 | few | - | TRBV9
CASSSGTSGCNEQFF | TGCGCCAGCAGTTCCGGGACTAGCGGCTGCAATGAGCAGTTCTTC | TRBJ2-1 | - | TRBD2 | TRBV5-1
CASSVQGYNEQFF | TGCGCCAGCAGCGTGCAGGGGTACAATGAGCAGTTCTTC | TRBJ2-1 | many | - | TRBV5-1
CASSQKTGGSGANVLTF | TGCGCCAGCAGCCAAAAAACAGGGGGCTCTGGGGCCAACGTCCTGACTTTC | TRBJ2-6 | few | TRBD1 | TRBV4-3
CASTLGLAQETQFF | TGCGCCAGCACTTTGGGGCTGGCACAAGAGACCCAGTTCTTC | TRBJ2-1 | - | - | TRBV5-1
CASSTGGGSYYNEQFF | TGTGCCAGCAGCACAGGGGGCGGGTCTTACTACAATGAGCAGTTCTTC | TRBJ2-1 | - | TRBD1 | TRBV11-2
CASSLNRGTQFF | TGTGCCAGCAGTTTGAACAGGGGTACGCAGTTCTTC | TRBJ2-1 | - | TRBD1 | TRBV6-5
CAGGDRRDTEAFF | TGTGCCGGAGGGGACAGGAGGGACACTGAAGCTTTCTTT | TRBJ1-1 | - | TRBD1 | TRBV2
CSAYREEYGYTF | TGCAGTGCTTACAGGGAGGAGTATGGCTACACCTTC | TRBJ1-2 | few | - | TRBV20-1
CASSQERARLYGYTF | TGCGCCAGCAGCCAAGAGCGGGCCCGACTCTATGGCTACACCTTC | TRBJ1-2 | - | - | TRBV4-1
CASSKGLAGGKDTQYF | TGTGCCAGCAGCAAAGGACTAGCGGGGGGTAAAGATACGCAGTATTTT | TRBJ2-3 | - | - | TRBV21-1
CSARDQTRGATEAFF | TGCAGTGCTAGAGATCAGACCCGGGGGGCAACTGAAGCTTTCTTT | TRBJ1-1 | - | - | TRBV20-1
CASGRGGSNQPQHF | TGTGCCAGCGGGCGGGGCGGTAGCAATCAGCCCCAGCATTTT | TRBJ1-5 | few | - | TRBV6-6
CSAAGTDQETQYF | TGCAGTGCAGCCGGGACAGACCAAGAGACCCAGTACTTC | TRBJ2-5 | once | TRBD1 | TRBV20-1
CAISDPDRSSYEQYF | TGTGCCATCAGTGACCCTGACCGGAGCTCCTACGAGCAGTACTTC | TRBJ2-7 | - | - | TRBV10-3
CSSEGTGGRETQYF | TGCAGCTCCGAGGGGACAGGGGGCAGAGAGACCCAGTACTTC | TRBJ2-5 | - | TRBD1 | TRBV29-1
CASSQDMRQGVQETQYF | TGTGCCAGCAGCCAAGATATGAGACAGGGGGTCCAAGAGACCCAGTACTTC | TRBJ2-5 | - | TRBD1 | TRBV4-2
CSGQVTGDNEQFF | TGCAGCGGCCAAGTGACAGGGGACAATGAGCAGTTCTTC | TRBJ2-1 | - | TRBD1 | TRBV29-1
CASSSRSGGPTDTQYF | TGTGCCAGCAGCTCCCGTAGCGGGGGGCCCACAGATACGCAGTATTTT | TRBJ2-3 | once | TRBD2 | TRBV7-6
CASSAGTGREKLFF | TGTGCCAGCAGTGCCGGGACAGGGAGAGAAAAACTGTTTTTT | TRBJ1-4 | - | TRBD1 | TRBV7-2
CSAIDGSYNEQYF | TGCAGTGCTATCGACGGATCCTACAATGAGCAGTACTTC | TRBJ2-7 | few | - | TRBV20-1
CASSSTDGGQYF | TGTGCCAGCAGTTCCACGGACGGGGGGCAGTACTTC | TRBJ2-7 | - | - | TRBV6-5
CASSRMEGIHSYEQYF | TGTGCCAGCAGCCGGATGGAGGGGATTCACTCCTACGAGCAGTACTTC | TRBJ2-7 | - | - | TRBV13
CASSLDGTGGTNEQFF | TGTGCCAGCAGTTTAGACGGGACAGGGGGCACGAATGAGCAGTTCTTC | TRBJ2-1 | many | TRBD1 | TRBV12-3/TRBV12-4
CSARDTRSYGYTF | TGCAGTGCGAGGGACACAAGGAGCTATGGCTACACCTTC | TRBJ1-2 | - | - | TRBV20-1
CSARPRPGVETQYF | TGCAGTGCTAGACCCCGACCCGGGGTAGAGACCCAGTACTTC | TRBJ2-5 | - | - | TRBV20-1
CASGRTGYGQPQHF | TGTGCTAGTGGTAGGACAGGGTACGGTCAGCCCCAGCATTTT | TRBJ1-5 | - | TRBD1 | TRBV12-5
CASSRISNQPQHF | TGTGCCAGCAGTAGGATTAGCAATCAGCCCCAGCATTTT | TRBJ1-5 | - | - | TRBV6-5
CASREGPSDTQYF | TGTGCCAGCAGAGAGGGGCCCTCGGATACGCAGTATTTT | TRBJ2-3 | - | - | TRBV7-2
CASSQTGAMNTEAFF | TGTGCCAGCAGCCAGACAGGGGCCATGAACACTGAAGCTTTCTTT | TRBJ1-1 | few | TRBD1 | TRBV3-1
CASSPEQYNEQFF | TGTGCCAGCTCACCGGAACAGTACAATGAGCAGTTCTTC | TRBJ2-1 | - | - | TRBV18
CASSRPGQASSYNEQFF | TGCGCCAGCAGCCGACCGGGACAGGCCAGCTCCTACAATGAGCAGTTCTTC | TRBJ2-1 | many | TRBD1 | TRBV5-1
CASSIGTGRTDTQYF | TGTGCCAGCAGCATTGGGACAGGGCGCACAGATACGCAGTATTTT | TRBJ2-3 | - | TRBD1 | TRBV7-3
CSARAREDYGYTF | TGCAGTGCTAGAGCGCGAGAGGACTATGGCTACACCTTC | TRBJ1-2 | - | - | TRBV20-1
CATQGSSESTDTQYF | TGTGCCACCCAAGGATCCAGTGAGAGCACAGATACGCAGTATTTT | TRBJ2-3 | many | - | TRBV10-3
CSVSQEVPEAFF | TGCAGTGTTTCACAGGAGGTACCCGAAGCTTTCTTT | TRBJ1-1 | - | - | TRBV20-1
CAWSHFRDWGTGELFF | TGTGCCTGGAGCCACTTCCGGGACTGGGGGACCGGGGAGCTGTTTTTT | TRBJ2-2 | - | - | TRBV30
CASSGRGVDQPQHF | TGTGCCAGCAGTGGTCGTGGGGTGGATCAGCCCCAGCATTTT | TRBJ1-5 | - | - | TRBV12-3/TRBV12-4
CASERTRESSYNEQFF | TGTGCCAGCGAACGGACTAGGGAAAGCTCCTACAATGAGCAGTTCTTC | TRBJ2-1 | - | TRBD2 | TRBV2
CSATDNYGYTF | TGCAGTGCTACCGACAACTATGGCTACACCTTC | TRBJ1-2 | few | - | TRBV20-1
CASSPFLGLVGEQFF | TGCGCCAGCAGCCCCTTTCTAGGGTTAGTTGGTGAGCAGTTCTTC | TRBJ2-1 | few | - | TRBV5-1
CASSLDVAPSETQYF | TGTGCCAGCAGCTTAGATGTCGCCCCGAGTGAGACCCAGTACTTC | TRBJ2-5 | few | - | TRBV11-2
CSVNRRETQFF | TGCAGCGTCAATCGAAGGGAGACCCAGTTCTTC | TRBJ2-1 | few | - | TRBV29-1
CASSDYSLNTEAFF | TGTGCCAGCAGTGACTACAGCTTGAACACTGAAGCTTTCTTT | TRBJ1-1 | - | - | TRBV6-1